A single sample is the source of the 7 T cell receptor beta chains below, sequenced in a study of blood T cell repertoires in COVID-19. The protocol was immunoSEQ multiplex PCR, while the TCRdb copy is restricted to in-frame clones and leaves out a portion. Here the sample spans around 130,000 clones, approximately 80% being singletons. Material for sequencing was PBMCs or T cells enriched from blood (not recorded which). Source of these receptors: a woman aged 18-35 years who had been exposed to COVID-19.

CDR3 DNA: TGTGCCAGCAGCTTAGGGGAGGCCGACGTCAATGAGCAGTTCTTC. Amino acid sequence: CASSLGEADVNEQFF. The rearrangement uses TRBV7-9 and TRBJ2-1, with TRBD2 as a possible D gene (6 bases). The CDR3 is 15 amino acids. V shed 1 base and J shed 6 bases, with 13 bases lying between them. Germline-derived CDR1 and CDR2 are SEHNR and FQNEAQ (reference sequence).

CDR3 nucleotide sequence: TGTGCCAGCAGCACTGAGGTGAACGTTCTCTCTGAAGCTTTCTTT. Translating it yields CASSTEVNVLSEAFF. The V call is TRBV7-6, the J call TRBJ1-1, with D unclear. Germline V CDR1 and CDR2: SGHVS, FNYEAQ. The CDR3 is 15 residues long. V lost 5 bases to trimming and J lost 6 bases, with 19 bases between them. Drawing the rest from reference TRBV7-6 and TRBJ1-1, the complete variable domain is GAGVSQSPRYKVTKRGQDVALRCDPISGHVSLYWYRQALGQGPEFLTYFNYEAQQDKSGLPNDRFSAERPEGSISTLTIQRTEQRDSAMYRCASSTEVNVLSEAFFGQGTRLTVV.

The J gene is TRBJ2-5, the V gene TRBV5-1, with 7 bases aligning to TRBD1. The CDR3 is 16 amino acids. Germline CDR1 reads SGHRS; CDR2 reads YFSETQ. J lost 0 bases, V lost 1 base, and 6 bases had no gene match. Here the CDR3 reads CASSLNRGQHQETQYF. As DNA, the CDR3 is TGCGCCAGCAGCTTGAACAGGGGTCAGCACCAAGAGACCCAGTACTTC. Filled out from reference TRBV5-1 and TRBJ2-5, the complete variable domain reads KAGVTQTPRYLIKTRGQQVTLSCSPISGHRSVSWYQQTPGQGLQFLFEYFSETQRNKGNFPGRFSGRQFSNSRSEMNVSTLELGDSALYLCASSLNRGQHQETQYFGPGTRLLVL.

The chain couples TRBV6-1 to TRBJ1-5; no firm D call. V gave up 2 bases and J gave up 6 bases, with 14 bases separating them. The germline V gene has CDR1 MNHNS and CDR2 SASEGT. The CDR3 totals 15 residues. The CDR3 DNA reads as TGTGCCAGCAGTGAACGCGACGAGGGTGGTCAGCCCCAGCATTTT. It codes for CASSERDEGGQPQHF.

This chain connects TRBV2 to TRBJ2-1, with 9 positions matching TRBD1. The ends lost 7 bases at V and 7 bases at J; junction bases unmatched: 8. Germline CDR1 and CDR2: SNHLY and FYNNEI. The CDR3 runs to 14 residues. CDR3 sequence reads: CASKEQGALNEQFF. Written as DNA, the CDR3 is TGTGCCAGCAAAGAACAGGGGGCGCTAAATGAGCAGTTCTTC. The complete variable domain, with remaining parts taken from reference TRBV2 and TRBJ2-1, reads EPEVTQTPSHQVTQMGQEVILRCVPISNHLYFYWYRQILGQKVEFLVSFYNNEISEKSEIFDDQFSVERPDGSNFTLKIRSTKLEDSAMYFCASKEQGALNEQFFGPGTRLTVL.

The gene calls are TRBV7-3 and TRBJ1-1, with TRBD1 identical over 8 bases. From germline, CDR1 is SGHTA and CDR2 FQGTGA. There are 14 residues in the CDR3. The V and J ends lost 2 bases and 6 bases, in that order; junction bases with no gene match: 5. This chain's CDR3 is CASSLYAQGAEAFF. In DNA form, the CDR3 reads TGTGCCAGCAGCTTATACGCACAGGGGGCTGAAGCTTTCTTT.

This sequence joins TRBV4-2 and TRBJ2-7, with D unclear. Trimming left V 0 bases short and J 3 bases short, with 15 bases between. The CDR3 is made up of 16 amino acids. Germline lookup yields CDR1 LGHNA and CDR2 YNFKEQ. CDR3 DNA: TGTGCCAGCAGCCAAGATCATGGAACAGACCACTACGAGCAGTACTTC. It encodes CASSQDHGTDHYEQYF.